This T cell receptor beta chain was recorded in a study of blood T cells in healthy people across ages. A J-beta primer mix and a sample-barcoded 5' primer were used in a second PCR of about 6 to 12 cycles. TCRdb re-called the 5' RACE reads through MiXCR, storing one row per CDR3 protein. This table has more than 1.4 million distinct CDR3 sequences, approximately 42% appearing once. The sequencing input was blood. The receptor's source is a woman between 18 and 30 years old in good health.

For the CDR3, the DNA is TGCAGCGTGGGGACAGGGGCCGCAGTGGGCACTGAAGCTTTCTTT. It codes for CSVGTGAAVGTEAFF. The chain recombines TRBV29-1 with TRBJ1-1; 10 bases agree with TRBD1. Germline V lookup: CDR1 SQVTM, CDR2 ANQGSEA. This CDR3 has 15 amino acids. J was trimmed by 4 bases and V by 6 bases; bases with no gene match: 11. Full variable domain (outside the CDR3, taken from reference TRBV29-1 and TRBJ1-1): SAVISQKPSRDICQRGTSLTIQCQVDSQVTMMFWYRQQPGQSLTLIATANQGSEATYESGFVIDKFPISRPNLTFSTLTVSNMSPEDSSIYLCSVGTGAAVGTEAFFGQGTRLTVV.